The rows below give T cell receptor beta chains drawn from one sample of a study of monozygotic twins with inflammatory bowel disease. TCRdb derives one entry per CDR3 protein from the 5' RACE reads, leaving out DNA. The listing records about 140,000 distinct CDR3 sequences. Material: blood. Source of these receptors: a human donor with ulcerative colitis or Crohn's disease, or a healthy co-twin of an affected twin (not recorded which). The CDR3 runs from the conserved cysteine through the conserved F or W.

j_gene | v_gene | len | CDR3aa
TRBJ2-2 | TRBV5-1 | 15 | CASSPTSANTGELFF
TRBJ2-6 | TRBV7-3 | 13 | CASSNRPANVLTF
TRBJ1-5 | TRBV5-4 | 20 | CASSLEDRGVRRFTARPQHF
TRBJ2-5 | TRBV19 | 14 | CASSITGYEETQYF
TRBJ2-1 | TRBV5-1 | 14 | CASRPMTSGDEQFF
TRBJ2-3 | TRBV20-1 | 15 | CSARDAARGTDTQYF
TRBJ2-1 | TRBV7-8 | 15 | CASSLARSSSNEQFF
TRBJ1-1 | TRBV29-1 | 13 | CSNGGPGGTEAFF
TRBJ1-1 | TRBV4-2 | 15 | CASSQDRTENTEAFF
TRBJ2-5 | TRBV20-1 | 13 | CSAMGEDQETQYF
TRBJ2-7 | TRBV11-2 | 14 | CASIPGGGSYEQYF
TRBJ2-7 | TRBV29-1 | 13 | CSVTGQAIYEQYF
TRBJ2-7 | TRBV5-5 | 14 | CASSRQQGAEEQYF
TRBJ2-6 | TRBV28 | 16 | CASSFRGISGANVLTF
TRBJ2-5 | TRBV7-2 | 17 | CASSLWDSNNQQETQYF
TRBJ1-1 | TRBV20-1 | 14 | CSANLPGRLSEAFF
TRBJ1-4 | TRBV4-3 | 15 | CASRDGTGFGEKLFF
TRBJ1-1 | TRBV11-1 | 18 | CASSSTLDPSGRNTEAFF
TRBJ2-7 | TRBV24-1 | 17 | CATSDLLTRQRAYEQYF
TRBJ2-5 | TRBV5-1 | 15 | CASSLEGNKGETQYF
TRBJ2-7 | TRBV7-2 | 14 | CASSFKTGVYEQYF
TRBJ2-3 | TRBV5-6 | 14 | CASSMGAQWGTQYF
TRBJ2-2 | TRBV24-1 | 14 | CATSAGRNTGELFF
TRBJ2-1 | TRBV24-1 | 15 | CATSDPSRSYNEQFF
TRBJ2-7 | TRBV5-5 | 13 | CASSFTVPYEQYF
TRBJ2-5 | TRBV6-6 | 13 | CASSLVADETQYF
TRBJ1-2 | TRBV2 | 15 | CASSRQARSTEGYTF
TRBJ1-2 | TRBV12-3/TRBV12-4 | 16 | CASSPLPGSYNYGYTF
TRBJ1-1 | TRBV3-1 | 13 | CASSLYAGPEAFF
TRBJ2-5 | TRBV6-5 | 15 | CASSYGASREETQYF
TRBJ2-5 | TRBV12-3/TRBV12-4 | 12 | CASGLNLETQYF
TRBJ2-7 | TRBV7-2 | 16 | CASSSGGSGLSYEQYF
TRBJ2-1 | TRBV20-1 | 15 | CSAREGLAGGVEQFF
TRBJ2-5 | TRBV7-7 | 13 | CASSPPPVETQYF
TRBJ2-7 | TRBV12-3/TRBV12-4 | 13 | CASKGTGTGEQYF
TRBJ1-2 | TRBV9 | 14 | CASSVMGGVDGYTF
TRBJ1-5 | TRBV2 | 13 | CASTWGINQPQHF
TRBJ2-5 | TRBV6-5 | 12 | CASSPGGETQYF
TRBJ2-1 | TRBV18 | 14 | CASSPGTSDNEQFF
TRBJ2-5 | TRBV12-3/TRBV12-4 | 11 | CASSFQGPQYF
TRBJ2-3 | TRBV11-2 | 11 | CASTGGSTQYF
TRBJ2-3 | TRBV30 | 11 | CAWIERYTQYF
TRBJ2-3 | TRBV20-1 | 13 | CSARKGSTDTQYF
TRBJ2-1 | TRBV5-5 | 15 | CASSLGLSSYNEQFF
TRBJ1-4 | TRBV18 | 13 | CASSPVGYEILFF
TRBJ1-2 | TRBV6-6 | 13 | CASSLQGAKGYTF
TRBJ2-7 | TRBV30 | 14 | CAWSVDSGAYEQYF
TRBJ2-7 | TRBV7-2 | 12 | CASSIRGAEQYF
TRBJ2-2 | TRBV11-2 | 15 | CASSFQGGTAGELFF
TRBJ2-1 | TRBV24-1 | 18 | CATSDFLGPGQPYNEQFF
TRBJ2-7 | TRBV5-1 | 13 | CASSFGQTYEQYF
TRBJ1-4 | TRBV12-3/TRBV12-4 | 12 | CASRSSRGQLFF
TRBJ1-5 | TRBV6-1 | 15 | CASRAGTGVTQPQHF
TRBJ1-2 | TRBV5-1 | 13 | CASSLEPQGSYTF
TRBJ2-4 | TRBV30 | 15 | CAWEKDAEAKNIQYF
TRBJ1-2 | TRBV14 | 17 | CASSQAFEEGLDYGYTF
TRBJ2-2 | TRBV6-1 | 15 | CASLPTGVKAGELFF
TRBJ1-4 | TRBV7-2 | 15 | CASSLGPAGGEKLFF
TRBJ2-7 | TRBV30 | 11 | CAWRGVYEQYF
TRBJ2-7 | TRBV12-3/TRBV12-4 | 13 | CASNRDGEGRQYF